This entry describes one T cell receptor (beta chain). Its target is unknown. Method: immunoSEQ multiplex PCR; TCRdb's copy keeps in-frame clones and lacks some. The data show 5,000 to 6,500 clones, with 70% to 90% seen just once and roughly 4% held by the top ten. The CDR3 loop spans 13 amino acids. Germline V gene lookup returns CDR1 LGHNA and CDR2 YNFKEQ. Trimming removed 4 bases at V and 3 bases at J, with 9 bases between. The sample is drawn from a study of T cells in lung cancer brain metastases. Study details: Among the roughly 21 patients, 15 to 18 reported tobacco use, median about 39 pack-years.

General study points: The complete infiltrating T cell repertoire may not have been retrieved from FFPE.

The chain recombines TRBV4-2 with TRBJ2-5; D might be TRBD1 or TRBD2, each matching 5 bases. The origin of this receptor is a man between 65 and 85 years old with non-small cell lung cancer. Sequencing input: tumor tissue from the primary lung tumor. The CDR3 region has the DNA TGTGCCAGCAGCCTGGGACCCAAAGAGACCCAGTACTTC. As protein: CASSLGPKETQYF.